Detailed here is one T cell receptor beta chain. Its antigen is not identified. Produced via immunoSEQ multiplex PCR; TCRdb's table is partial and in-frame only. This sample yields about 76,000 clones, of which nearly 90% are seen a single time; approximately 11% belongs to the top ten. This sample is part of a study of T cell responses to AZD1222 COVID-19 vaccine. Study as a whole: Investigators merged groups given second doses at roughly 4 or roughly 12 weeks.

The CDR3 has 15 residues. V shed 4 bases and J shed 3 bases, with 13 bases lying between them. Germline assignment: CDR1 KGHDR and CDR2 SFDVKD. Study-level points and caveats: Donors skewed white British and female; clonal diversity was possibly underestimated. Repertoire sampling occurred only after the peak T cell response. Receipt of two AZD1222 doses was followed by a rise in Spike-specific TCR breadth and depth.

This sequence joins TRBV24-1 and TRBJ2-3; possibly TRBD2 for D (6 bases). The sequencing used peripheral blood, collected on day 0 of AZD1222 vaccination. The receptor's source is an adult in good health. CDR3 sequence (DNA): TGTGCCACCAGTGACCCTAGCGACCGGACAGATACGCAGTATTTT. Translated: CATSDPSDRTDTQYF.